This TCR beta chain appears in the sequencing data of a study of cytomegalovirus exposure and HLA in healthy donors. This CDR3 has 14 residues. Use of 60 Vbeta and 13 Jbeta primers characterized the PCR. Assay: immunoSEQ multiplex PCR; the TCRdb copy retains only in-frame clones and omits some. The sample shows approximately 190,000 clones, approximately 88% of them seen only once. The specimen sequenced was PBMCs. The chain is built from TRBV21-1 and TRBJ2-5; the DNA was not used to check the table's D call, TRBD1. TRBV21-1 is designated a pseudogene. The sequence was obtained from a woman between 50 and 59 years old in good health and CMV-seropositive. CDR3 residues: CASSNGQGTETQYF. The CDR3 region has the DNA TGTGCCAGCAGCAACGGACAGGGGACGGAGACCCAGTACTTC.